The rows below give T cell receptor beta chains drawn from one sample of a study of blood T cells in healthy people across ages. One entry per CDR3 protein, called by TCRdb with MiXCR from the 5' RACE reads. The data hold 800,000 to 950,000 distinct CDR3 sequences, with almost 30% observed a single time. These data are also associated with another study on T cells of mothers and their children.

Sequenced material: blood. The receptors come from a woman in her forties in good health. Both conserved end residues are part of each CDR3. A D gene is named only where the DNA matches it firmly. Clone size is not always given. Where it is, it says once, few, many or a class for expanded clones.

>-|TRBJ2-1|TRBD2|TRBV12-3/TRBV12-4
CASSGPGGGTINEQFF
TGTGCCAGCAGTGGCCCGGGCGGGGGGACTATAAATGAGCAGTTCTTC
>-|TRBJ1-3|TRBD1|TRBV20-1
CSASPGTGNSGNTIYF
TGCAGTGCTTCTCCCGGGACAGGGAACTCTGGAAACACCATATATTTT
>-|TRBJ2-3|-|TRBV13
CAGSLSGVGTDTQYF
TGTGCCGGCAGCTTATCAGGGGTTGGCACAGATACGCAGTATTTT
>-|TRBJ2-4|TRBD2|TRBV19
CASSILRTSGAKNIQYF
TGTGCCAGTAGTATACTCCGGACTAGCGGGGCCAAAAACATTCAGTACTTC
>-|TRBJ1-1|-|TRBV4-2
CASNQGWGQTNTEAFF
TGTGCCAGCAACCAAGGTTGGGGCCAGACGAACACTGAAGCTTTCTTT
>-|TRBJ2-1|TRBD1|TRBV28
CASIRDRASYKQFF
TGTGCCAGCATCCGGGACAGGGCAAGCTACAAGCAGTTCTTC
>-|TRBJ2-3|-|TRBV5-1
CASSGVMKDTQYF
TGCGCCAGCAGCGGGGTGATGAAGGATACGCAGTATTTT
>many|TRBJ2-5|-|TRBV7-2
CASSLWLATYQETQYF
TGTGCCAGCAGCCTCTGGCTAGCAACGTACCAAGAGACCCAGTACTTC
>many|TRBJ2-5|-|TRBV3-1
CASSPRLASGETQYF
TGTGCCAGCAGCCCCCGCTTGGCCTCGGGAGAGACCCAGTACTTC
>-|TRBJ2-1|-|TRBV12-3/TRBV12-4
CASKGGFSETQFF
TGTGCCAGCAAAGGAGGGTTTTCTGAGACCCAGTTCTTC
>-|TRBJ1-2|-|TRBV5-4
CASRHGWGYGYTF
TGTGCCAGCCGCCACGGTTGGGGCTATGGCTACACCTTC
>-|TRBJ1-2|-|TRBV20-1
CSVQAVYGYTF
TGCAGTGTGCAAGCGGTGTACGGCTACACCTTC
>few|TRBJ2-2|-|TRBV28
CASRTRQAGTGELFF
TGTGCCAGCAGGACGAGACAGGCGGGCACCGGGGAGCTGTTTTTT
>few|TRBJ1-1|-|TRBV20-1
CSSQGGTNTEAFF
TGCAGTTCTCAGGGAGGGACGAACACTGAAGCTTTCTTT
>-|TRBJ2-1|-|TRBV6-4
CASNRISGALNEQFF
TGTGCCAGCAACCGGATCTCCGGCGCTTTGAATGAGCAGTTCTTC
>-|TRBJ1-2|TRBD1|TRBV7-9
CASEYRDRSAGYTF
TGTGCCAGCGAATACCGGGACAGATCTGCCGGCTACACCTTC
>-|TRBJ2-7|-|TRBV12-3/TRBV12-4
CASSPTGRVGYNEQYF
TGTGCCAGCAGCCCAACGGGTCGGGTTGGCTACAATGAGCAGTACTTC